Reported below is one T cell receptor (beta chain). As yet, its antigen is unknown. These data are taken from a study of shared clonotypes between healthy human individuals. Across the whole study: Three plates were used per donor for CD4 naive, three for CD4 memory, two for CD8 naive and one for CD8 memory. Study observations and caveats: In contrast to clonotypes shared by all four donors, non-shared clonotypes had lower generation probabilities.

Donors were healthy HIV-negative adults without recently reported acute infections or vaccinations. Clones were read by immunoSEQ multiplex PCR, and TCRdb kept only the in-frame ones, dropping some. The table records some 1.5 million clones, approximately 98% of them present only once. The CDR3 sequence is 13 residues long. Germline V CDR1 and CDR2: SQVTM, ANQGSEA. V dropped 4 bases and J dropped 3 bases, with 13 bases sitting between them. The clonotype was recovered from a man aged 25-40 years in good health. Sequencing was carried out using naive CD4+ T cells sorted from blood. Subset defined: CD45RA+ positively selected. V is TRBV29-1 and J is TRBJ2-7; no clear D gene. The CDR3 nucleotides are TGCAGCGTTGTCACCCCGTCGGGCTACGAGCAGTACTTC. Protein sequence: CSVVTPSGYEQYF.